This paragraph reports one T cell receptor beta chain. Its target antigen remains unknown. Base-call qualities are not available, and no considerably larger clone is one nucleotide away. The sample has other DNA sequences that encode this CDR3 too. Measured from the cysteine to the phenylalanine, the CDR3 is 14 residues long. Of all the DNA, just the CDR3 is kept, 42 bases in frame from base 1. The germline V gene provides CDR1 SGHRS and CDR2 YFSETQ. At the junction V is shortened by 4 bases and J by 2 bases; bases outside the gene matches: 5. Libraries came from the immunoSEQ multiplex PCR assay. A mixture of 60 forward primers for TCR Vbeta segments and 13 reverse primers for TCR Jbeta segments was used in the multiplex PCR. The CDR3 region of rearranged TCR beta genes was amplified from genomic DNA with a multiplex PCR assay. The amplified TCR beta libraries were sequenced on the Illumina HiSeq System as 87-base-pair reads. The authors' analysis ran thus. A later analysis counted around 72 million unique TCR beta chains across the 700 or so repertoires, and 9 million to 14 million of these chains were shared by at least two donors. Raw reads were error-corrected and collapsed into unique sequences by a nearest-neighbor algorithm in which closely related sequences were merged to remove PCR and sequencing errors. Alignment of CDR3 sequences to IMGT reference sequences was used to assign V, D and J gene segments. Each retained sequence needed at least a six-nucleotide match to both a V gene segment and a J gene segment. A rearrangement was called productive if the CDR3 had no stop codons and remained in frame with V and J, and every other rearrangement was called non-productive. Following IMGT convention, CDR3 was defined as the stretch from the second conserved V-encoded cysteine up to the conserved J-encoded phenylalanine. In an earlier analysis of just under 600 of the donors, sequences lacking an unambiguous match to a single V gene segment were excluded. An earlier analysis of almost 600 of the donors classified V segments as functional when productive rearrangements were above 56.7% and as segregating when the standard deviation between donors was above 5%. To diagnose cytomegalovirus status from the catalog of TCR beta chain sequences, a statistical classification framework was built. In a later analysis, V and J genes were assigned by comparing TCR nucleotide sequences against IMGT/GENE-DB human TR gene sequences. Using the TCRdist pipeline, a later analysis assigned CDR3 sequences along with most-parsimonious VDJ recombination scenarios. In a later analysis, each TCR beta chain was defined by its CDR3 amino acid sequence together with its V-gene family, and reads without a unique V-gene family were excluded. In a later analysis, 450 to 600 highly shared, low-generation-probability nucleotide sequences were removed to address suspected cross-contamination and a sequencing artifact. For each public chain, a later analysis derived a clonal expansion index from normalized ranks of inferred template counts within each repertoire. In a later analysis, generation probabilities were computed using a VDJ recombination model fitted to out-of-frame rearrangements, and the results were checked against IGoR. Hypergeometric tests were used in a later analysis to score TCR-TCR, TCR-HLA and TCR-CMV co-occurrence, with a repertoire-size bias correction applied to the TCR pairs. To estimate false discovery rates, a later analysis permuted the HLA or CMV assignments 20 times. A later analysis grouped co-occurring TCRs with DBSCAN, adding TCRdist sequence similarity when clustering within HLA-allele-positive subsets. Repertoires with fewer than 30,000 or more than 120,000 public chains were left out of co-occurrence clustering, as were four to six repertoires with anomalous nucleotide sharing. In its TCRdb copy, this immuneACCESS table keeps in-frame sequences only and misses some clones. Where compared with another copy, unresolved V genes explain less than half of these, and the others have no known cause. V, J and clone size reflect that table, while D and trimming were determined from the DNA. For this sample there are about 52,000 clones; 72% appear just once. The leading ten clones occupy around 8.4% of the sample.

This entry comes from a study of cytomegalovirus exposure and HLA in healthy donors (dated 2017 in TCRdb). Notes on the research overall: In an earlier analysis of roughly 500 of the donors, 276 Gb of sequence data and 90 million to 120 million unique TCR beta sequences from about 179 million T cells were reported. The study used immunosequencing to profile the T cell repertoires of approximately 640 subjects and linked those repertoires to cytomegalovirus serostatus. Class I and class II HLA loci were covered by the typing at four-digit resolution. Donor age, sex, ethnicity and CMV serostatus were collected together with the repertoire data. The number of typed donors differed by locus: roughly 629-640 for A, B, C, DRB1 and DQB1; approximately 540 for DQA1; roughly 600 for DPA1; and roughly 490 for DPB1. To decide whether each TCR beta V gene segment behaved as functional or pseudogenic, an earlier analysis of approximately 590 of the donors relied on high-throughput TCR beta sequencing. Among the approximately 400 genotyped donors, approximately 77% belonged to the genetic ancestry cluster associated with self-reported Caucasian donors. Among some 410 genotyped donors of the cohort, an average of 235,054 unique TCR beta nucleotide sequences were sequenced per donor, around a sixth of them non-productive. Roughly 300 gigabases of sequencing data and tens of millions of unique TCR sequences were included in an early release covering about 600 HLA-typed donors. The study combined high-throughput TCR immunosequencing, statistical association of individual TCRs with disease status, and machine learning to predict cytomegalovirus infection status. The study aimed to test whether signatures of past pathogen exposure could be identified by cataloging public T cell receptors. Roughly 5 DR-DQ haplotypes were handled as single units for association and clustering, since linkage in the cohort was strong. In the later analysis, no new phenotypic data were used to find candidate immune exposures; instead, reliance was placed on TCR beta sequences and their occurrence across donors. A later analysis re-examined previously published TCR beta repertoires from more than 600 donors and added high-resolution HLA genotyping to investigate patterns of TCR occurrence. All discovery cohort repertoires had been generated on a single sequencing platform. Besides the first cohort of under 700 subjects, a separate validation cohort made up of 120 different subjects was used. In a later genetic analysis, genome-wide SNP genotypes for about 65% of the roughly 700 donors were used, and that subset was treated as a discovery cohort.

General conclusions and limits of the study: Correlated functional status among segregating V segments might be attributable to linkage disequilibrium, but an unknown experimental factor could not be ruled out. HLA typing was unavailable for some donors at each locus, so association tests used only the typed subset. In an earlier analysis of several hundred of the donors, most TCR beta V segments were observed in productive rearrangements about 87% or about 30% of the time, broadly matching IMGT annotations. The authors suggested that the approach could potentially be generalized to other disease states and immunological phenotypes. According to a later analysis, most CMV-associated TCR beta chains appeared to be HLA-restricted, and the HLA associations seemed to be driven largely by CMV exposure. A further reported finding was that TCR beta sequences accurately predicted the HLA-A and HLA-B alleles for most subjects in the first cohort. The only immune exposure information available for the cohort was CMV serostatus. Roughly uniform sequencing depth across donors was assumed in presence/absence analyses, although this assumption may not hold. Most TCR sequences were seen in very few donors, while some public TCRs were found in many individuals. A later genetic analysis associated a missense DCLRE1C variant with V-gene and J-gene trimming of TCR beta chains, and an independent cohort replicated the association. When HLA alleles, especially DR and DQ, strongly co-occurred, attributing TCR associations to individual alleles was difficult. According to a later analysis, parvovirus B19, influenza, CMV and Epstein-Barr virus appeared linked to several top co-occurrence clusters. The classifier was reported to diagnose cytomegalovirus status with high specificity and sensitivity in both the original and validation cohorts. In a later analysis, HLA-associated TCR beta chains were found to be more clonally expanded and to have lower generation probabilities than equally common non-associated chains. The study listed 150 to 200 TCR beta chains as associated with cytomegalovirus. The cohort was sequenced for TCR beta chains only, and without alpha or paired-chain data the features that could be detected were limited. The earlier analysis of approximately 590 of the donors excluded approximately 17 rarely observed V segments, including chromosome 9 orphons, because counts were too low. Some IMGT-functional V segments, including TRBV6-2 and TRBV6-3, could not be told apart with the 87-base-pair reads, so those segments were excluded. Compared with the approximately 600-donor mean, donors in an Asian-associated ancestry cluster had fewer N-insertions in productive TCRs, according to a later genetic analysis. Specific HLA alleles were associated with 15,000 to 20,000 TCR beta sequences at a false discovery rate of 0.05 in a later analysis. In vitro tests confirmed that a few of the cytomegalovirus-associated TCR beta chains recognize cytomegalovirus antigens. In a later analysis, the rate of TCR association differed among HLA loci, with DRB1 alleles having the most associated TCRs and HLA-C alleles having the fewest. A cluster of highly shared sequence variants was judged likely to represent a technical artifact of the sequencing pipeline.

The cohort consisted of 670 or so healthy bone marrow donors. All cohort members were sampled while nominally healthy, although unrecorded immune exposures were likely present. The donor tested CMV seronegative and was one of the 352 seronegative cohort members. Each donor provided a peripheral blood sample, and peripheral blood mononuclear cells were used for TCR beta sequencing. The Qiagen DNeasy Blood Extraction Kit was used to extract genomic DNA from the blood cell samples. Sequenced: PBMCs. The V and J segments used are TRBV5-1 and TRBJ2-7; 8 junctional bases match TRBD1. This TCR derives from a woman between 45 and 65 years old in good health and CMV-seronegative. The CDR3 here reads CASSPGTGTYEQYF. The nucleotide sequence is TGCGCCAGCAGCCCCGGGACAGGTACCTACGAGCAGTACTTC. When the CDR3 is completed using the reference TRBV5-1 and TRBJ2-7 genes on either side, the full variable domain is KAGVTQTPRYLIKTRGQQVTLSCSPISGHRSVSWYQQTPGQGLQFLFEYFSETQRNKGNFPGRFSGRQFSNSRSEMNVSTLELGDSALYLCASSPGTGTYEQYFGPGTRLTVT.